Below are 32 T cell receptor beta chains sequenced from a single sample in a study of T cells after yellow fever vaccination. TCRdb fed the 5' RACE reads into MiXCR, producing one record per CDR3 protein. The sample includes under 350,000 distinct CDR3 sequences, over 4% seen only once; the top ten take about 22%. The input for sequencing was PBMCs, taken 5 days after the yellow fever booster vaccination. These receptors all come from a man aged 18-30 years who received the YFV17D yellow fever vaccine.

The chain has TRBV5-6 and TRBJ1-1; D possibly corresponds to TRBD1 (5 bases). This CDR3 contains 14 residues. V was shortened by 4 bases and J by 3 bases, with 13 bases between the two germline ends. Germline values: CDR1 SGHDT, CDR2 YYEEEE. The CDR3 protein is CASSGAVGDTEAFF. CDR3 nucleotide sequence: TGTGCCAGCAGCGGAGCGGTAGGGGACACTGAAGCTTTCTTT.

This clonotype was detected a few times. The chain has TRBV5-1 and TRBJ1-1; tentatively, D is TRBD1 (6 bases). V lost 3 bases and J 5 bases, leaving 17 bases between the germline ends. Germline-derived CDR1 and CDR2 are SGHRS and YFSETQ. CDR3 size: 15 residues. The CDR3 DNA sequence: TGCGCCAGCAGCTCGTGGGGGGGGCCGGGGACTGAAGCTTTCTTT. As protein: CASSSWGGPGTEAFF.

Many counts were recorded for this clonotype. This chain joins TRBV4-3 and TRBJ1-6; D is possibly TRBD1 (6 bases). Germline assignment: CDR1 LGHNA and CDR2 YSLEER. This CDR3 has 15 amino acids. V was trimmed by 6 bases and J by 1 base, leaving 10 bases between them. The CDR3 nucleotides read TGCGCCAGCAGTTGGGGGGCATCCTATAATTCACCCCTCCACTTT. It yields the protein CASSWGASYNSPLHF.

This clonotype was counted only a few times. The V and J genes are TRBV5-1 and TRBJ1-1; D is uncertain. The CDR3 contains 14 residues. V was cut by 0 bases and J by 1 base, with 7 bases left in between. Germline V gives CDR1 SGHRS, CDR2 YFSETQ. DNA of the CDR3: TGCGCCAGCAGCTTGGGGACGTCGAACACTGAAGCTTTCTTT. Its protein is CASSLGTSNTEAFF.

Many counts were recorded for this clonotype. This chain joins TRBV6-5 and TRBJ2-2; 9 bases map to TRBD2. The CDR3 extends over 18 amino acids. CDR1 MNHEY and CDR2 SVGAGI come from the germline V gene. V shed 2 bases and J 0 bases; nucleotides not matched to a gene: 7. The CDR3 coding sequence is TGTGCCAGCAGTTACGAGGCTAGCGGGGTCGCGAACACCGGGGAGCTGTTTTTT. This encodes CASSYEASGVANTGELFF.

This clonotype was counted between two and nine times. V is TRBV18 and J is TRBJ1-5; D is undetermined. This CDR3 spans 18 amino acids. Trimming removed 5 bases at V and 8 bases at J, with 28 bases between. CDR1 and CDR2 (germline): KGHSH, LQKENI. CDR3 nucleotide sequence: TGTGCCAGCTCATCCACCATACCGGTCGCCGGAGGATCGGAGCCCCAGCATTTT. Translated, it gives CASSSTIPVAGGSEPQHF.

This chain connects TRBV11-2 to TRBJ2-3; D perhaps matches TRBD1 (5 bases). CDR3 length: 14 amino acids. Trimming removed 1 base from V and 6 bases from J, with 11 bases in between. The germline gives CDR1 SGHAT, CDR2 FQNNGV. The CDR3 sequence is CASSLVDRRDTQYF. As DNA, the CDR3 is TGTGCCAGCAGCTTAGTAGACAGAAGGGATACGCAGTATTTT. The full variable domain, completed using reference TRBV11-2 and TRBJ2-3, is EAGVAQSPRYKIIEKRQSVAFWCNPISGHATLYWYQQILGQGPKLLIQFQNNGVVDDSQLPKDRFSAERLKGVDSTLKIQPAKLEDSAVYLCASSLVDRRDTQYFGPGTRLTVL.

This clonotype was detected ten times or more. This chain uses TRBV27 with TRBJ2-1, with 8 bases matching TRBD2. From germline, CDR1 is MNHEY and CDR2 SMNVEV (reference sequence). The CDR3 length is 15 residues. J lost 3 bases, V lost 6 bases, and 7 bases had no gene match. The CDR3 is CASRDWRGVYNEQFF. CDR3 nucleotides: TGTGCCAGCAGGGATTGGCGGGGGGTCTACAATGAGCAGTTCTTC.

This clonotype was seen at least ten times. The J gene is TRBJ1-2, the V gene TRBV5-1; no firm D call. The CDR3 extends over 12 amino acids. CDR1 is SGHRS and CDR2 is YFSETQ in the germline V gene. The ends were cut back, 4 bases at V and 7 bases at J, with 11 bases in the middle. The DNA of the CDR3 is TGCGCCAGCAGCCAAGACGACTTTGGCTACACCTTC. Amino acid sequence: CASSQDDFGYTF.

This clonotype was seen repeatedly, ten times or more. The chain couples TRBV5-4 to TRBJ2-1, with D possibly matching TRBD2 (5 bases). Per germline, CDR1 SGHNT and CDR2 YYREEE (reference sequence). The V end was cut by 3 bases, the J end by 12 bases, with 16 bases between. CDR3 length equals 13 residues. The CDR3 is CASSSPGLPGQFF. The DNA of the CDR3 is TGTGCCAGCAGCTCCCCCGGACTCCCAGGGCAGTTCTTC.

Only a few counts were recorded for this clonotype. This chain joins TRBV19 and TRBJ2-3, with a weak D call TRBD1 (6 bases). The germline gives CDR1 LNHDA, CDR2 SQIVND (reference sequence). The CDR3 runs 14 residues. V was trimmed by 5 bases and J by 2 bases, leaving 11 bases between them. The CDR3 coding sequence is TGTGCCAGTAGTCCCCAGGGGAACACAGATACGCAGTATTTT. It specifies CASSPQGNTDTQYF.

The chain employs TRBV20-1 and TRBJ2-7; no firm D call. The germline gives CDR1 DFQATT, CDR2 SNEGSKA (reference sequence). This CDR3 has 14 amino acids. V lost 5 bases and J lost 0, with 14 bases in between. CDR3 bases: TGCAGTGCTGGCCTGGGTCCTTACTCCTACGAGCAGTACGTC. Amino acid sequence: CSAGLGPYSYEQYV.

The chain recombines TRBV5-1 with TRBJ2-2; D is perhaps TRBD2 (5 bases). Germline CDR1 and CDR2: SGHRS and YFSETQ. V dropped 0 bases and J dropped 4 bases, with 13 bases sitting between them. The CDR3 is 16 amino acids. CDR3 residues: CASSLDGVEGTGELFF. The CDR3 region has the DNA TGCGCCAGCAGCTTGGACGGGGTAGAAGGCACCGGGGAGCTGTTTTTT.

The CDR3 reads CSASRQGVEQYF. The CDR3 coding sequence is TGCAGTGCTAGTCGACAGGGGGTCGAGCAGTACTTC. The chain joins TRBV20-1 to TRBJ2-7; 9 nucleotides match TRBD1. J gave up 6 bases and V 3 bases, and 3 bases lay outside the gene matches. This CDR3 contains 12 residues. CDR1 is DFQATT, CDR2 SNEGSKA, per germline (reference sequence).

This clonotype was observed many times. V and J are TRBV11-1 and TRBJ2-5, with D unresolved. The CDR3 is 14 amino acids. Per the germline V gene, CDR1 is SGHAT and CDR2 is FQDESV (reference sequence). Trimming took off 4 bases at V and 3 bases at J, with 12 bases between the two ends. This CDR3 is CASSSSDGKETQYF. For the CDR3, the DNA is TGTGCCAGCAGCTCCTCGGACGGCAAAGAGACCCAGTACTTC.

This clonotype was detected ten times or more. The DNA for the CDR3 is TGTGCCAGCAGTTCCCTACATACGGGAGTTCGAGAGCAGTACGTC. Its protein is CASSSLHTGVREQYV. This chain links TRBV27 with TRBJ2-7, with TRBD2 as a possible D gene (6 bases). This CDR3 is 15 amino acids long. The germline V gene has CDR1 MNHEY and CDR2 SMNVEV (reference sequence). Trimming cost V 4 bases and J 7 bases, with 20 bases left between them.

This chain joins TRBV7-8 and TRBJ1-5, with D perhaps TRBD1 (5 bases). The CDR3 sequence is 17 residues long. Germline values: CDR1 SGHVS, CDR2 FQNEAQ. Trimming removed 5 bases at V and 6 bases at J, with 23 bases between. The CDR3 DNA is TGTGCCAGCAGCCCCCGTGCGGGGCCCCGATGGGCTCAGCCCCAGCATTTT. Protein product: CASSPRAGPRWAQPQHF.

The V call is TRBV7-8, the J call TRBJ1-4; D remains unclear. Between the trimmed V and J ends, which lost 5 bases and 6 bases, there was a span of 7 bases. The germline CDR1 and CDR2 sequences are SGHVS and FQNEAQ. This CDR3 spans 12 amino acids. The CDR3 loop is CASSAIDEKLFF. CDR3 bases: TGTGCCAGCAGCGCCATTGATGAAAAACTGTTTTTT.

This clonotype was picked up a small number of times. CDR3 residues: CASSLLRGGETQYF. The CDR3 DNA reads TGTGCCAGCAGCTTATTGAGGGGCGGGGAGACCCAGTACTTC. The genes are TRBV5-6 and TRBJ2-5; D is perhaps TRBD1 or TRBD2 (5 bases each). This CDR3 has 14 amino acids. CDR1 is SGHDT and CDR2 is YYEEEE in the germline V gene. Trimming shortened V by 2 bases and J by 5 bases, and 13 bases separated the two germline ends. Supplemented by reference TRBV5-6 and TRBJ2-5, the full variable domain reads DAGVTQSPTHLIKTRGQQVTLRCSPKSGHDTVSWYQQALGQGPQFIFQYYEEEERQRGNFPDRFSGHQFPNYSSELNVNALLLGDSALYLCASSLLRGGETQYFGPGTRLLVL.

This clonotype was observed at least ten times. This chain joins TRBV7-3 and TRBJ2-7, with 8 bases that match TRBD2. V gave up 5 bases and J gave up 2 bases; unmatched junction bases: 8. CDR3 length: 15 residues. Looked up from germline, CDR1 is SGHTA and CDR2 is FQGTGA. The CDR3 DNA is TGTGCCAGCAGCCCTACTAGCGGCCCAACCTACGAGCAGTACGTC. Translation gives CASSPTSGPTYEQYV.

A few counts support this clonotype. The chain carries TRBV20-1 and TRBJ2-6; a weak D match, TRBD2 (5 bases). The V gene lost 4 bases and the J gene lost 0 bases, with 13 bases spanning the gap. The CDR3 covers 16 residues. CDR1 DFQATT and CDR2 SNEGSKA come from the germline V gene (reference sequence). The DNA of the CDR3 is TGCAGTGCTAAACCTAGACGGGACTCTGGGGCCAACGTCCTGACTTTC. Translation: CSAKPRRDSGANVLTF.

CDR3 in amino acids: CASSQVVGTGSYEQYF. CDR3 DNA sequence: TGCGCCAGCAGCCAAGTCGTCGGGACGGGCTCCTACGAGCAGTACTTC. The J gene is TRBJ2-7, the V gene TRBV4-3; D possibly matches TRBD1 or TRBD2 (5 bases each). CDR1 and CDR2 (germline): LGHNA, YSLEER. The CDR3 has 16 residues. The germline V and J ends were trimmed by 1 base and 0 bases, with 13 bases remaining between them.

V gene TRBV5-4 combines with J gene TRBJ2-5; D tentatively reads TRBD1 or TRBD2 (5 bases each). In germline, CDR1 is SGHNT, CDR2 YYREEE (reference sequence). This CDR3 has 15 amino acids. V was pared by 4 bases and J by 3 bases, with 16 bases between. DNA for the CDR3: TGTGCCAGCAGCCGTATCGGGACCGCCGAAGAGACCCAGTACTTC. It codes for CASSRIGTAEETQYF.

The V gene is TRBV27, the J gene TRBJ2-2; D is perhaps TRBD2 (5 bases). The germline CDR1 and CDR2 sequences are MNHEY and SMNVEV (reference sequence). With 7 bases removed from V and 3 bases from J, the gap between germline ends came to 9 bases. The CDR3 is 13 residues long. This CDR3 is CASNPGYTGELFF. CDR3 bases: TGTGCCAGCAACCCGGGGTACACCGGGGAGCTGTTTTTT.

At least ten counts were recorded for this clonotype. The gene calls are TRBV4-1 and TRBJ2-1, with a tentative D call TRBD2 (6 bases). V was clipped by 0 bases and J by 4 bases, with 13 bases between them. The CDR3 is made up of 16 amino acids. Germline CDR1 and CDR2: MGHRA and YSYEKL. The CDR3 sequence is CASSQDVTREYNEQFF. The CDR3, as DNA: TGCGCCAGCAGCCAAGACGTGACTAGAGAATACAATGAGCAGTTCTTC.

This clonotype was observed many times. This chain uses TRBV7-2 with TRBJ2-3, with a possible D match to TRBD2 (7 bases). Looked up from germline, CDR1 is SGHTA and CDR2 is FQGNSA. The ends were cut back, 8 bases at V and 2 bases at J, with 14 bases in the middle. This CDR3 has 14 amino acids. CDR3 sequence (DNA): TGTGCCAGCCGAGGGGGGGGAAACACAGATACGCAGTATTTT. It specifies CASRGGGNTDTQYF.

The table lists this clonotype with a few counts. The chain joins TRBV7-3 to TRBJ2-2; D is undetermined. The length of the CDR3 is 14 residues. Trimming took 2 bases from V and 3 from J, leaving 7 bases between them. CDR1 and CDR2 (germline): SGHTA, FQGTGA. The CDR3 bases are TGTGCCAGCAGCTTAGAAGGGCACACCGGGGAGCTGTTTTTT. The encoded protein is CASSLEGHTGELFF.

This clonotype appeared a few times. Here the CDR3 reads CAISELGGLAGNTIYF. The CDR3 DNA sequence: TGTGCCATCAGTGAGTTGGGAGGTTTGGCTGGAAACACCATATATTTT. The genes are TRBV10-3 and TRBJ1-3; D remains unclear. From germline, CDR1 is ENHRY and CDR2 SYGVKD. The germline V and J ends were trimmed by 1 base and 2 bases, with 12 bases remaining between them. This CDR3 spans 16 amino acids.

V is TRBV5-1 and J is TRBJ2-2; D is uncertain. CDR1 SGHRS and CDR2 YFSETQ come from the germline V gene. V lost 0 bases and J lost 1, with 7 bases in between. This CDR3 region has 15 residues. CDR3 amino acids: CASSLGLMNTGELFF. The CDR3 DNA reads TGCGCCAGCAGCTTGGGACTGATGAACACCGGGGAGCTGTTTTTT.

The chain links TRBV20-1 to TRBJ1-1; 7 positions match TRBD1. Germline V gene data show CDR1 as DFQATT and CDR2 as SNEGSKA (reference sequence). The CDR3 consists of 14 residues. V lost 5 bases to trimming and J lost 5 bases; unmatched junction nucleotides: 11. The CDR3: CSAARQGRKTEAFF. CDR3 bases: TGCAGTGCTGCAAGACAGGGAAGAAAAACTGAAGCTTTCTTT.

The chain has TRBV20-1 and TRBJ1-2; 9 bases are a match to TRBD1. Germline loops: CDR1 DFQATT, CDR2 SNEGSKA (reference sequence). V lost 4 bases to trimming and J lost 6 bases; unmatched junction nucleotides: 6. The CDR3 sequence is 13 residues long. The CDR3 DNA reads TGCAGTGCTAAGACGACAGGGGGGAATGGCTACACCTTC. Translation: CSAKTTGGNGYTF.

The V call is TRBV7-2, the J call TRBJ2-7; D is possibly TRBD1 (6 bases). The V gene lost 3 bases and the J gene lost 4 bases, with 10 bases spanning the gap. The CDR3 has 13 residues. Germline V gene sequence: CDR1 SGHTA, CDR2 FQGNSA. Here the CDR3 reads CASSFQGRYEQYV. CDR3 DNA sequence: TGTGCCAGCAGCTTTCAGGGGAGATACGAGCAGTACGTC.